Below, 9 T cell receptor beta chains from the same sample are listed, as sequenced in a study of shared clonotypes between healthy human individuals. Naive CD8 cells comprised CD45RO-negative, CCR7-positively selected cells, excluding terminally differentiated effector memory CD45RA+ cells. Only in-frame clones appear in the TCRdb table, and some are missing; sequencing was by immunoSEQ multiplex PCR. The sample yields about 2 million clones, around 96% seen once. The sequencing input was naive CD8+ T cells sorted from blood. The receptors originated from a young man in good health.

As for this clone: Within the sample, other DNA sequences also encode this same CDR3. The V and J genes are TRBV6-5 and TRBJ2-3, with unresolved D. This CDR3 is 13 amino acids long. CDR1 MNHEY and CDR2 SVGAGI come from the germline V gene. Trimming stripped 5 bases from V and 1 base from J, with 7 bases between. The DNA for the CDR3 is TGTGCCAGCAGTCCCCGAGGCACAGATACGCAGTATTTT. This translates into CASSPRGTDTQYF.

The chain employs TRBV4-1 and TRBJ2-3; D uncertain. Germline CDR1 and CDR2: MGHRA and YSYEKL. This CDR3 has 14 amino acids. V gave up 1 base and J gave up 4 bases, with 9 bases separating them. The CDR3 DNA sequence: TGCGCCAGCAGCCAAGGTGTCCCCCCAGATACGCAGTATTTT. As protein: CASSQGVPPDTQYF.

The chain is built from TRBV6-4 and TRBJ2-7, with TRBD2 identical over 7 bases. V lost 6 bases and J lost 0; bases outside the gene matches: 14. Per germline, CDR1 MRHNA and CDR2 SNTAGT. The CDR3 is 17 amino acids. CDR3 DNA: TGTGCCAGCAGGGCCGGGGAGCGGGAAGGTGCCTCCTACGAGCAGTACTTC. Protein sequence: CASRAGEREGASYEQYF.

The genes are TRBV5-1 and TRBJ1-6; D ambiguous. Trimming removed 2 bases from V and 2 bases from J, with 11 bases in between. CDR3 length: 16 amino acids. Germline lookup yields CDR1 SGHRS and CDR2 YFSETQ. CDR3 amino acids: CASSFEFRAYNSPLHF. The CDR3 DNA follows: TGCGCCAGCAGCTTTGAATTCCGGGCCTATAATTCACCCCTCCACTTT.

The chain carries TRBV7-9 and TRBJ1-4; the match to TRBD1 covers 7 bases. The V gene end was trimmed by 5 bases and the J gene end by 12 bases; junction bases not matched to a gene: 6. The CDR3 runs 12 residues. Germline loops: CDR1 SEHNR, CDR2 FQNEAQ (reference sequence). The CDR3 loop is CASSPDRVELFF. The CDR3 region has the DNA TGTGCCAGCAGCCCAGACAGGGTGGAACTGTTTTTT.

This chain connects TRBV7-2 to TRBJ2-7; D is tentatively TRBD1 or TRBD2 (5 bases each). Between the trimmed V and J ends, which lost 1 base and 0 bases, there was a span of 10 bases. Germline V gene sequence: CDR1 SGHTA, CDR2 FQGNSA. CDR3 size: 15 residues. CDR3 region: CASSLVGDHSYEQYF. Written as DNA, the CDR3 is TGTGCCAGCAGCTTAGTGGGGGACCACTCCTACGAGCAGTACTTC.

V gene TRBV7-9 combines with J gene TRBJ2-7, with D perhaps being TRBD1 or TRBD2 (5 bases each). V lost 4 bases and J 2 bases, leaving 15 bases between the germline ends. The V gene's germline CDR1 is SEHNR and CDR2 FQNEAQ (reference sequence). This CDR3 comprises 15 residues. The CDR3 DNA follows: TGTGCCAGCAGCTCCCTCGAGTGGGGGACCTACGAGCAGTACTTC. This encodes CASSSLEWGTYEQYF.

The rearrangement joins TRBV4-1 to TRBJ1-1; no reliable D call. Germline CDR1 MGHRA, CDR2 YSYEKL. Trimming stripped 1 base from V and 0 bases from J, with 12 bases between. CDR3 length: 16 residues. The CDR3 here is CASSQGSGTMNTEAFF. DNA for the CDR3: TGCGCCAGCAGCCAAGGTTCGGGCACCATGAACACTGAAGCTTTCTTT.

This chain links TRBV11-2 with TRBJ2-7, with no clear D. From germline, CDR1 is SGHAT and CDR2 FQNNGV. V lost 1 base, J lost 7 bases, and 11 bases lay in between. The CDR3 is made up of 13 amino acids. CDR3 nucleotide sequence: TGTGCCAGCAGCTTAGTACTGGGCTGGGAGCAGTACTTC. This codes for CASSLVLGWEQYF.